Shown below are 14 T cell receptor beta chains from a single sample sequenced in a study of response to subunit inactivated influenza vaccine. In TCRdb, the RT-PCR reads were re-called with MiXCR into one record per CDR3 protein. In the table there are hundreds of thousands of distinct CDR3 sequences, approximately 10% of which are singletons. This material consisted of PBMCs from blood, taken about 6 weeks after vaccination. These receptors were collected from a man aged 45-65 years who received an inactivated influenza vaccine.

The chain combines TRBV11-2 with TRBJ2-7; 9 bases fit TRBD1. This CDR3 comprises 19 residues. Trimming at V came to 2 bases and at J to 2 bases, leaving 16 bases not matched to a gene. The germline CDR1 and CDR2 sequences are SGHAT and FQNNGV. CDR3: CASSLFRPTTGGRPYEQYF. The CDR3 DNA reads TGTGCCAGCAGCTTATTCCGACCTACTACAGGGGGCAGGCCCTACGAGCAGTACTTC.

This clonotype has more than one count but fewer than ten. The genes are TRBV5-1 and TRBJ2-2; 9 bases line up with TRBD2. J lost 1 base, V lost 2 bases, and 12 bases had no gene match. The CDR3 loop spans 19 amino acids. From germline, CDR1 is SGHRS and CDR2 YFSETQ. The CDR3 loop reads CASSFTLVAGEGNTGELFF. CDR3 coding DNA: TGCGCCAGCAGCTTTACTCTTGTAGCGGGAGAGGGGAACACCGGGGAGCTGTTTTTT. The entire variable domain, with the rest obtained from reference TRBV5-1 and TRBJ2-2, is as follows: KAGVTQTPRYLIKTRGQQVTLSCSPISGHRSVSWYQQTPGQGLQFLFEYFSETQRNKGNFPGRFSGRQFSNSRSEMNVSTLELGDSALYLCASSFTLVAGEGNTGELFFGEGSRLTVL.

The genes are TRBV7-9 and TRBJ2-5, with 7 bases that match TRBD2. The CDR3 has 14 residues. CDR1 is SEHNR and CDR2 is FQNEAQ in the germline V gene (reference sequence). V lost 5 bases, J lost 0 bases, and 3 bases stayed unmatched. The CDR3 DNA reads TGTGCCAGCAGCCGCGGGGGTTACCAAGAGACCCAGTACTTC. This gives the protein CASSRGGYQETQYF.

This clonotype was observed a handful of times. The rearrangement links TRBV7-9 to TRBJ2-7; D may be TRBD2 (6 bases). Germline V CDR1 and CDR2: SEHNR, FQNEAQ (reference sequence). This CDR3 region has 14 residues. With 5 bases removed from V and 3 bases from J, the gap between germline ends came to 14 bases. The DNA of the CDR3 is TGTGCCAGCAGCCCGGGACTTTACTTCTACGAGCAGTACTTC. Translated, it gives CASSPGLYFYEQYF.

The gene calls are TRBV7-2 and TRBJ2-1; 7 bases match TRBD2. V was pared by 1 base and J by 10 bases, with 7 bases of the junction left unmatched. The CDR3 extends over 14 amino acids. In germline, CDR1 is SGHTA, CDR2 FQGNSA. In DNA form, the CDR3 reads TGTGCCAGCAGCTTAGAGCGACTAGCCAAGGAGCAGTTCTTC. Amino acids: CASSLERLAKEQFF.

Ten or more counts support this clonotype. The rearrangement joins TRBV6-1 to TRBJ1-1; 8 nucleotides align to TRBD1. Germline assignment: CDR1 MNHNS and CDR2 SASEGT. The V gene end was trimmed by 4 bases and the J gene end by 3 bases; junction bases not matched to a gene: 16. The CDR3 has 18 amino acids. The DNA for the CDR3 is TGTGCCAGCAGTGCCTTACTGATACCCGGGACAGGTGACACTGAAGCTTTCTTT. Translating it yields CASSALLIPGTGDTEAFF.

The rearrangement joins TRBV2 to TRBJ1-6, with unresolved D. With 6 bases removed from V and 12 bases from J, the gap between germline ends came to 15 bases. The CDR3 length is 13 residues. Germline assignment: CDR1 SNHLY and CDR2 FYNNEI. CDR3 bases: TGTGCCAGCAGGTCAGACAAGTCCGGACCCCTCCACTTT. Protein product: CASRSDKSGPLHF.

This clonotype was observed a handful of times. The genes are TRBV20-1 and TRBJ1-1; 9 bases are shared with TRBD1. The CDR3 sequence is 16 residues long. With 2 bases clipped from V and 0 bases from J, the junction kept 7 bases outside the gene matches. Germline assignment: CDR1 DFQATT and CDR2 SNEGSKA (reference sequence). CDR3 region: CSARRWDRALNTEAFF. The CDR3 region has the DNA TGCAGTGCTAGACGTTGGGACAGGGCCTTGAACACTGAAGCTTTCTTT.

CDR3 sequence reads: CASTQLLRDPYNEQFF. The CDR3 region has the DNA TGTGCCAGCACCCAACTACTCCGGGACCCATACAATGAGCAGTTCTTC. The V call is TRBV11-2, the J call TRBJ2-1; D may be TRBD1 or TRBD2 (5 bases each). Trimming removed 7 bases from V and 4 bases from J, with 20 bases in between. This CDR3 is 16 amino acids long. The V gene's germline CDR1 is SGHAT and CDR2 FQNNGV.

There are many counts of this clonotype. The chain employs TRBV27 and TRBJ2-7, with TRBD2 matching over 9 bases. Germline trimming cut 0 bases from V and 3 bases from J; bases unmatched to any gene: 3. The CDR3 consists of 15 residues. CDR1 and CDR2 (germline): MNHEY, SMNVEV (reference sequence). CDR3 amino acids: CASSLSLAGLYEQYF. As DNA, the CDR3 is TGTGCCAGCAGTTTATCCCTAGCGGGACTCTACGAGCAGTACTTC.

This chain joins TRBV12-5 and TRBJ2-2; TRBD1 might be the D (5 bases). Per the germline V gene, CDR1 is LGHNT and CDR2 is FRNRAP. V shed 2 bases and J shed 7 bases, with 8 bases lying between them. The CDR3 runs 13 residues. The CDR3 here is CASGLPGHGELFF. In nucleotides, the CDR3 is TGTGCTAGTGGTTTGCCAGGGCACGGGGAGCTGTTTTTT.

This clonotype was seen a handful of times. J is TRBJ1-6 and V is TRBV2; 9 nucleotides line up with TRBD1. V lost 4 bases to trimming and J lost 10 bases; unmatched junction nucleotides: 5. Per the germline V gene, CDR1 is SNHLY and CDR2 is FYNNEI. The CDR3 is made up of 14 amino acids. For the CDR3, the DNA is TGTGCCAGCAGTGCCAGGGACAGGGTCTCACCCCTCCACTTT. It is translated as CASSARDRVSPLHF.

This clonotype was recorded at least ten times. The chain recombines TRBV15 with TRBJ2-7; tentative D call: TRBD2 (5 bases). This CDR3 is 15 amino acids long. V was pared by 0 bases and J by 1 base, with 10 bases between. Germline assignment: CDR1 LNHNV and CDR2 YYDKDF (reference sequence). The DNA of the CDR3 is TGTGCCACCAGCAGAGAGAGGGTGGGGTCCTACGAGCAGTACTTC. Its translation is CATSRERVGSYEQYF.

This clonotype was seen a few times. The gene calls are TRBV7-9 and TRBJ2-4, with TRBD1 matching 8 bases. From germline, CDR1 is SEHNR and CDR2 FQNEAQ (reference sequence). The CDR3 covers 15 residues. After removal of 6 bases from V and 6 bases from J, the junction contained 10 bases not matched to a gene. CDR3 in DNA: TGTGCCAGCAGACCTCCGGACAGGGAACTAAACATTCAGTACTTC. Translation gives CASRPPDRELNIQYF.